The clone carrying this T cell receptor beta chain was seen at least ten times. Its antigen is currently unknown. TCRdb redid the calling of the 5' RACE reads with MiXCR, one entry per CDR3 protein. The top ten clones hold about 3.8% of a sample with 35,000 to 50,000 distinct CDR3 sequences, about 20% of them seen once. Cells sorted as Tregs were CD4+, CD25+ and CD127-/low. Points from the study as a whole: The TCR gene usage of tumor memory CD4+ T cells clustered together with blood and lymph node memory CD4+ cells and with lymph node naive CD4+ cells.

The trim removed 3 bases at V and 5 bases at J, leaving 8 bases unmatched. The CDR3 has 14 amino acids. CDR1 is DFQATT, CDR2 SNEGSKA, per germline (reference sequence). The chain is built from TRBV20-1 and TRBJ2-5; 8 positions agree with TRBD2. The sequence derives from a female donor with breast cancer. Material for sequencing was Tregs sorted from blood. The CDR3 reads CSARTLAGSETQYF. The CDR3 DNA reads TGCAGTGCTAGGACCCTAGCGGGTAGTGAGACCCAGTACTTC.